This TCR beta chain comes out of a study of OX40 agonist ivuxolimab in advanced cancers. Germline V gene lookup returns CDR1 LGHNA and CDR2 YNFKEQ. The J segment lost 5 bases and the V segment lost 0 bases, leaving 21 bases of the junction unmatched. The CDR3 is 20 residues long. Sequenced by immunoSEQ multiplex PCR; TCRdb stores in-frame clones only, minus some. The table shows about 17,000 clones, with 80% to 90% occurring only once. The receptor was isolated from an adult with an advanced solid tumor such as melanoma, head and neck, liver or kidney cancer. The chain joins TRBV4-2 to TRBJ2-7; TRBD2 agrees at 8 bases. The sample here was CD4+ or CD8+ T cells sorted from blood, taken in a trial of the OX40 agonist ivuxolimab. The CDR3 region has the DNA TGTGCCAGCAGCCAAGATCTATCCGCGTACGGCGGGAGGACGCTACACGAGCAGTACTTC. This encodes CASSQDLSAYGGRTLHEQYF.